This passage covers 20 T cell receptor beta chains from one sample sequenced in a study of regulatory T cells in long-lasting Graves disease. Through Arm-PCR of CDR3 regions and iRepertoire HTBI primers, TCR beta libraries were built. TCRdb recomputed calls from the multiplex PCR reads with MiXCR, one row per CDR3 protein. This sample has 250,000 or so distinct CDR3 sequences, with 18% found just once. Time point: newly diagnosed GD, antithyroid drugs for less than 3 months. Scientists built the TCR library using RNA that was extracted from PBMCs. These same records also appear under a second study, on T cells in Graves' hyperthyroidism and ophthalmopathy.

The material was peripheral blood mononuclear cells (PBMCs), obtained at new diagnosis, from a patient treated with antithyroid drugs. These receptors all stem from a woman in her 30s with Graves disease.

This clonotype appeared many times. The gene calls are TRBV7-2 and TRBJ2-5; D gene unclear. The CDR3 runs to 16 residues. The germline CDR1 and CDR2 sequences are SGHTA and FQGNSA. V dropped 4 bases and J dropped 5 bases, with 20 bases sitting between them. The CDR3 region has the DNA TGTGCCAGCAGCTCCCTACAATTTCCTGAACGGGAGACCCAGTACTTC. It translates to CASSSLQFPERETQYF.

The chain links TRBV28 to TRBJ2-7, with TRBD1 as a possible D gene (6 bases). Trimming removed 6 bases from V and 0 bases from J, with 18 bases in between. The CDR3 is 16 amino acids. CDR1 is MDHEN and CDR2 is SYDVKM in the germline V gene. CDR3 nucleotides: TGTGCCAGCAGCCCACAGGGTCTATGGTCCTCCTACGAGCAGTACTTC. Translation gives CASSPQGLWSSYEQYF.

This clonotype was detected many times. Here the CDR3 reads CASSHRDRGTEAFF. In DNA, the CDR3 is TGCGCCAGCAGCCACCGGGACAGGGGAACTGAAGCTTTCTTT. J is TRBJ1-1 and V is TRBV5-1; 10 bases map to TRBD1. This CDR3 is built from 14 residues. Per germline, CDR1 SGHRS and CDR2 YFSETQ. The V gene end was trimmed by 4 bases and the J gene end by 5 bases; junction bases not matched to a gene: 5.

This clonotype was counted many times. This chain joins TRBV6-1 and TRBJ2-5; D may be TRBD1 (6 bases). V gave up 2 bases and J gave up 4 bases, with 20 bases separating them. The CDR3 contains 17 residues. The V gene's germline CDR1 is MNHNS and CDR2 SASEGT. In DNA form, the CDR3 reads TGTGCCAGCAGTGAAAATGTGGGGGCCACGGGTCTAGAGACCCAGTACTTC. Translated: CASSENVGATGLETQYF.

This clonotype was seen repeatedly, ten times or more. This chain uses TRBV29-1 with TRBJ2-3, with 15 bases matching TRBD2. Trimming took 0 bases from V and 5 from J; bases not matched to a gene: 9. The CDR3 loop spans 18 amino acids. Germline V gene data show CDR1 as SQVTM and CDR2 as ANQGSEA. The CDR3 region is CSVEDMSPGLAGGDTQYF. CDR3 DNA sequence: TGCAGCGTTGAAGATATGTCTCCGGGACTAGCGGGGGGAGATACGCAGTATTTT.

This clonotype has a count of ten or more. The rearrangement uses TRBV20-1 and TRBJ1-5; D is unresolved. CDR3 length: 15 amino acids. Looked up from germline, CDR1 is DFQATT and CDR2 is SNEGSKA (reference sequence). V gave up 3 bases and J gave up 2 bases, with 14 bases separating them. The CDR3 sequence: CSASNPTGGNQPQHF. CDR3 nucleotide sequence: TGCAGTGCTAGTAACCCTACCGGAGGCAATCAGCCCCAGCATTTT.

This clonotype has only a few counts. A read error may be the cause here, since a much bigger clone is one base away. V is TRBV7-2 and J is TRBJ1-1, with a possible D match to TRBD1 (5 bases). Trimming left V 3 bases short and J 3 bases short, with 11 bases between. Germline V gives CDR1 SGHTA, CDR2 FQGNSA. The CDR3 loop spans 14 amino acids. The CDR3 DNA follows: TGTGCCAGCAGCTTTGGGGCTAGGGACACTGAAGCTTTCTTT. Encoded protein: CASSFGARDTEAFF.

This clonotype occurred once. The rearrangement uses TRBV18 and TRBJ1-1; D not resolved. The germline V gene has CDR1 KGHSH and CDR2 LQKENI. CDR3 length equals 14 residues. Trimming stripped 3 bases from V and 1 base from J, with 9 bases between. The CDR3 here is CASSPKNRNTEAFF. CDR3 DNA sequence: TGTGCCAGCTCACCGAAAAACAGGAACACTGAAGCTTTCTTT.

With regard to this clonotype: This sequence may be a read error, since a much larger clone differs from it by one base. This sequence joins TRBV27 and TRBJ1-5; D possibly corresponds to TRBD1 (5 bases). V lost 4 bases and J lost 7, with 20 bases in between. The CDR3 is 16 residues long. From germline, CDR1 is MNHEY and CDR2 SMNVEV (reference sequence). The CDR3, as DNA: TGTGCCAGCAGTTCCCGGACACTAGCCACCGTACAGCCCCAGCATTTT. It encodes CASSSRTLATVQPQHF.

This clonotype was counted many times. The chain carries TRBV6-1 and TRBJ1-2; 7 bases are shared with TRBD1. Germline CDR1 is MNHNS and CDR2 is SASEGT. The CDR3 covers 13 residues. V lost 8 bases and J lost 10; bases outside the gene matches: 13. CDR3 in DNA: TGTGCCAGCCGCGTCACACAGGGGAGTGACTACACCTTC. Protein sequence: CASRVTQGSDYTF.

This clonotype was observed at least ten times. The rearrangement links TRBV11-2 to TRBJ1-4; D uncertain. CDR1 and CDR2 (germline): SGHAT, FQNNGV. Between the trimmed V and J ends, which lost 4 bases and 1 base, there was a span of 13 bases. The CDR3 is 16 amino acids. DNA for the CDR3: TGTGCCAGCAGCTACACGAATTCGGGAACTAATGAAAAACTGTTTTTT. Protein sequence: CASSYTNSGTNEKLFF.

This clonotype was recorded at least ten times. This CDR3 reads CASSLQGKGTEAFF. CDR3 in DNA: TGTGCCAGCAGCTTACAGGGTAAGGGCACTGAAGCTTTCTTT. This rearrangement joins TRBV7-8 to TRBJ1-1, with a tentative D call TRBD1 (5 bases). The CDR3 loop spans 14 amino acids. The germline V and J ends were trimmed by 2 bases and 4 bases, with 11 bases remaining between them. Germline V gene sequence: CDR1 SGHVS, CDR2 FQNEAQ.

This clonotype came up many times. J is TRBJ1-1 and V is TRBV29-1; D is possibly TRBD1 (5 bases). V was clipped by 3 bases and J by 7 bases, with 12 bases between them. Germline loops: CDR1 SQVTM, CDR2 ANQGSEA. The CDR3 runs to 12 residues. CDR3 nucleotide sequence: TGCAGCGTTGACGGTATCGGGGGTGAAGCTTTCTTT. This translates into CSVDGIGGEAFF.

The chain links TRBV7-6 to TRBJ2-5, with 10 bases that match TRBD2. Germline V gene lookup returns CDR1 SGHVS and CDR2 FNYEAQ. The CDR3 consists of 15 residues. V dropped 10 bases and J dropped 12; count of bases not matched to a gene: 20. The CDR3 nucleotides are TGTGCCATAAAGAACCCCGCTAGCGGGGGTCCCGGGGAGTACTTC. It translates to CAIKNPASGGPGEYF.

This clonotype was seen more than once but under ten times. This clone may be a read error of a much larger clone one base away. CDR3: CASSYRDLAGYEQYF. The CDR3 DNA sequence: TGTGCCAGCAGCTACAGGGACTTGGCTGGCTACGAGCAGTACTTC. This rearrangement joins TRBV5-6 to TRBJ2-7; D is tentatively TRBD1 or TRBD2 (6 bases each). Germline V gives CDR1 SGHDT, CDR2 YYEEEE. The CDR3 loop spans 15 amino acids. Trimming took off 3 bases at V and 3 bases at J, with 16 bases between the two ends.

This clonotype has a count of ten or more. This rearrangement joins TRBV6-2 or TRBV6-3 to TRBJ1-2; unclear D gene. This CDR3 is 13 amino acids long. V was pared by 4 bases and J by 2 bases, with 8 bases between. CDR1 and CDR2 (germline): MNHEY, SVGEGT. Here the CDR3 DNA reads TGTGCCAGCAGTTCTTGGACGAACTATGGCTACACCTTC. It is translated as CASSSWTNYGYTF.

This clonotype was seen at least ten times. The rearrangement links TRBV20-1 to TRBJ1-2; TRBD1 matches 8 bases. After removal of 2 bases from V and 3 bases from J, the junction contained 8 bases not matched to a gene. The CDR3 sequence is 15 residues long. In germline, CDR1 is DFQATT, CDR2 SNEGSKA (reference sequence). The CDR3 bases are TGCAGTGCTAGACCCCGCCCACAGGGGGACTATGGCTACACCTTC. Amino acid sequence: CSARPRPQGDYGYTF.

Ten or more counts support this clonotype. This chain joins TRBV9 and TRBJ1-1, with unresolved D. V was clipped by 0 bases and J by 5 bases, with 14 bases between them. Germline CDR1 SGDLS, CDR2 YYNGEE. CDR3 length equals 15 residues. CDR3 in amino acids: CASSVDGVIGTEAFF. CDR3 nucleotide sequence: TGTGCCAGCAGCGTAGATGGGGTAATAGGGACTGAAGCTTTCTTT.

This sequence joins TRBV5-4 and TRBJ1-6, with 8 bases matching TRBD1. The ends lost 4 bases at V and 5 bases at J; junction bases unmatched: 8. The CDR3 loop spans 16 amino acids. The V gene's germline CDR1 is SGHNT and CDR2 YYREEE (reference sequence). The CDR3 DNA sequence: TGTGCCAGCAGCCGTGAGGGGACAGGACATAATTCACCCCTCCACTTT. It yields the protein CASSREGTGHNSPLHF.

This clonotype was counted many times. This rearrangement joins TRBV6-9 to TRBJ1-1; D is ambiguous. Germline CDR1 MNHGY, CDR2 SVAAGI. V lost 4 bases to trimming and J lost 0 bases, with 15 bases between them. The CDR3 has 16 amino acids. The CDR3 region has the DNA TGTGCCAGCAGTTTGACCCTATGGTCCATGAACACTGAAGCTTTCTTT. The encoded protein is CASSLTLWSMNTEAFF.